The present TCR beta chain was sequenced within a study of beta chain features in type 1 diabetes. Broader study findings: It was among patients, rather than healthy donors, that naive, central memory and Treg TCRB repertoires appeared more similar. A definitive answer on HLA type influencing TCRB rearrangement was not reached here.

This clone has just a few counts. The antigen remains unidentified. Reverse transcription of all isolated RNA meant that expressed TCRB transcripts were sequenced. Assay: immunoSEQ multiplex PCR; the TCRdb copy retains only in-frame clones and omits some. The sample has over 150,000 clones, about 13% seen once. The CDR3 runs 11 residues. V lost 5 bases and J 2 bases, leaving 6 bases between the germline ends. Germline CDR1 is SQVTM and CDR2 is ANQGSEA. Sequenced material: central memory CD4+ T cells from blood. This receptor was taken from a young woman in good health. The J gene is TRBJ1-1, the V gene TRBV29-1; D is ambiguous. This chain's CDR3 is CSVLINTEAFF. The CDR3 DNA sequence: TGCAGCGTTCTAATAAACACTGAAGCTTTCTTT.